A selection of T cell receptor beta chains follows, all from one sample in a study of OX40 agonist ivuxolimab in advanced cancers. The assay was immunoSEQ multiplex PCR, and TCRdb's table has in-frame clones only and misses some. Here the sample spans roughly 56,000 clones, roughly 80% being singletons. The source material was CD4+ or CD8+ T cells sorted from blood, sampled in a trial of the OX40 agonist ivuxolimab. Receptor source: an adult with an advanced solid tumor such as melanoma, head and neck, liver or kidney cancer. CDR3s include the opening cysteine and the closing phenylalanine or tryptophan. D genes are given only for firm matches. Some rows mark clone size as missing; the rest say once, few, many or name a class of expanded clone.

TRBJ1-1 | TRBV9 | NA | NA | TGTGCCAGCAGCCTCGGGACTATTACGTCTGAAGCTTTCTTT | CASSLGTITSEAFF
TRBJ2-7 | TRBV27 | TRBD1 | NA | TGTGCCAGCAGTTTAAAAAGGGCGACAGGGGGCTACGAGCAGTACTTC | CASSLKRATGGYEQYF
TRBJ2-5 | TRBV2 | TRBD2 | NA | TGTGCCAGCAGGGGACTAGCGGGAATGACCCAGTACTTC | CASRGLAGMTQYF
TRBJ2-3 | TRBV7-8 | NA | once | TGTGCCAGCAGCTTAGGACCCACAGATACGCAGTATTTT | CASSLGPTDTQYF
TRBJ1-4 | TRBV6-5 | NA | NA | TGTGCCAGCAGGAGGGGGGAGGAAAAACTGTTTTTT | CASRRGEEKLFF
TRBJ2-7 | TRBV5-4 | NA | NA | TGTGCCAGCAGCCTTGGGACCAACTACGAGCAGTACTTC | CASSLGTNYEQYF
TRBJ2-7 | TRBV15 | NA | NA | TGTGCCACCAGCAGAGATCGTGGCAGAGCCTACGAGCAGTACTTC | CATSRDRGRAYEQYF
TRBJ1-1 | TRBV5-4 | NA | NA | TGTGCCAGCAGCTTGTGGAATACAGGTCTGAACACTGAAGCTTTCTTT | CASSLWNTGLNTEAFF
TRBJ2-5 | TRBV6-1 | TRBD1 | once | TGTGCCAGCAGTCAACCCGGGACAGGGGGGACCCAGTACTTC | CASSQPGTGGTQYF
TRBJ1-5 | TRBV19 | TRBD1 | NA | TGTGCCAGTAGTACCAGGGACAGGGAGCGGTATAGCAATCAGCCCCAGCATTTT | CASSTRDRERYSNQPQHF
TRBJ1-3 | TRBV28 | NA | few | TGTGCCAGCAGCAGAAGAAACACCATATATTTT | CASSRRNTIYF
TRBJ2-2 | TRBV18 | NA | NA | TGTGCCAGCTCACCGAGGACCGGGGAGCTGTTTTTT | CASSPRTGELFF
TRBJ2-3 | TRBV11-3 | TRBD1 | NA | TGTGCCAGCAGCTCCGGGACAGGCTTCCCAGATACGCAGTATTTT | CASSSGTGFPDTQYF
TRBJ2-2 | TRBV5-1 | NA | once | TGCGCCAGCAGCTTGGTCGTGGACACCGGGGAGCTGTTTTTT | CASSLVVDTGELFF
TRBJ2-7 | TRBV7-2 | NA | NA | TGTGCCAGCAGCATACCGACAGGCCACGAGCAGTACTTC | CASSIPTGHEQYF
TRBJ2-7 | TRBV30 | NA | NA | TGTGCCTGGAGTGGGAGGGGGCGGATCGACGAGCAGTACTTC | CAWSGRGRIDEQYF
TRBJ2-2 | TRBV7-8 | NA | NA | TGTGCCAGCAGCCTCCTGGGGGGACAGTCGAACACCGGGGAGCTGTTTTTT | CASSLLGGQSNTGELFF
TRBJ1-1 | TRBV29-1 | NA | NA | TGCAGCGGCCGACATGGAACTGAAGCTTTCTTT | CSGRHGTEAFF
TRBJ2-2 | TRBV19 | TRBD2 | NA | TGTGCCAGTACCCGTTGGGGAGCGGGAGAGACCGGGGAGCTGTTTTTT | CASTRWGAGETGELFF
TRBJ2-7 | TRBV6-6 | TRBD1 | NA | TGTGCCAGCAGTTACTCACAAACAGGGGTTGAGCAGTACTTC | CASSYSQTGVEQYF
TRBJ1-3 | TRBV6-6 | NA | NA | TGTGCCAGCAGTTCCCCAGGGGCCTCTGGAAACACCATATATTTT | CASSSPGASGNTIYF
TRBJ2-5 | TRBV5-1 | TRBD1 | few | TGCGCCAGCAGCTTGGGCAAGTCGGACAGGCCGTTTCAAGAGACCCAGTACTTC | CASSLGKSDRPFQETQYF
TRBJ2-1 | TRBV10-1 | NA | NA | TGCGCCAGCAGTGCTTCGGGCAATGAGCAGTTCTTC | CASSASGNEQFF
TRBJ2-1 | TRBV7-2 | NA | NA | TGTGCCAGCAGCCTCACACCGGGAGAGAACAATGAGCAGTTCTTC | CASSLTPGENNEQFF
TRBJ1-4 | TRBV6-6 | NA | NA | TGTGCCAGCAGTTACCCAGCGGGAGGGGCCGCGGAAAAACTGTTTTTT | CASSYPAGGAAEKLFF
TRBJ1-1 | TRBV18 | NA | NA | TGTGCCAGCTCCCCTTTCGGGGGAAACACTGAAGCTTTCTTT | CASSPFGGNTEAFF
TRBJ1-2 | TRBV6-5 | NA | NA | TGTGCCAGCAGTGCAGGACAGCCAATGCATGGCTACACCTTC | CASSAGQPMHGYTF
TRBJ1-1 | TRBV6-6 | NA | once | TGTGCCACCCAACGGCGGGGATTCACTGAAGCTTTCTTT | CATQRRGFTEAFF
TRBJ2-5 | TRBV5-4 | NA | NA | TGTGCCAGCAGCTTGGCCGGGACGGCCAAAGAGACCCAGTACTTC | CASSLAGTAKETQYF
TRBJ2-7 | TRBV29-1 | NA | NA | TGCAGCGTTGAAGGGGGGACCTACGAGCAGTACTTC | CSVEGGTYEQYF
TRBJ1-5 | TRBV7-6 | NA | NA | TGTGCCAGCAGCTTTCCGGATCAGCCCCAGCATTTT | CASSFPDQPQHF